These 23 T cell receptor beta chains were all obtained from the same sample, sequenced in a study of T cells in Graves' hyperthyroidism and ophthalmopathy. Amplified TCR beta CDR3 regions derived from RNA transcripts. HTBI primers drove first-round RT-PCR of the TCR CDR3. TCRdb re-derived calls from the multiplex PCR reads in MiXCR, one entry per CDR3 protein. The sample holds 400,000 to 500,000 distinct CDR3 sequences, roughly an eighth seen once. Sequencing used blood. These receptors all come from a woman younger than 35 with Graves' hyperthyroidism.

Turning to this clonotype: Possible read error: a much larger clone is one base away. The chain combines TRBV12-3 or TRBV12-4 with TRBJ1-3, with 7 positions matching TRBD1. This CDR3 is built from 14 residues. As DNA, the CDR3 is TGTGCCAGCAGCCGGGACAGCTCTGGAACCACCATATATTTT. Amino acid sequence: CASSRDSSGTTIYF.

This clonotype occurred a few times. The V and J genes are TRBV19 and TRBJ2-1; a possible D gene is TRBD1 (5 bases). With 3 bases removed from V and 4 bases from J, the gap between germline ends came to 10 bases. Per the germline V gene, CDR1 is LNHDA and CDR2 is SQIVND (reference sequence). This CDR3 has 14 residues. CDR3 in amino acids: CASSIGDRYNEQFF. In DNA form, the CDR3 reads TGTGCCAGTAGTATTGGCGACAGATACAATGAGCAGTTCTTC.

This clonotype was observed a few times. The rearrangement joins TRBV9 to TRBJ2-1, with 14 positions matching TRBD2. CDR3 size: 16 residues. Germline V gene sequence: CDR1 SGDLS, CDR2 YYNGEE. After removal of 0 bases from V and 9 bases from J, the junction contained 5 bases not matched to a gene. The CDR3 is CASSVGGLAGDGEQFF. The CDR3 nucleotides are TGTGCCAGCAGCGTAGGGGGACTAGCGGGAGACGGTGAGCAGTTCTTC. Together with reference TRBV9 and TRBJ2-1, the CDR3 gives the full variable domain: DSGVTQTPKHLITATGQRVTLRCSPRSGDLSVYWYQQSLDQGLQFLIQYYNGEERAKGNILERFSAQQFPDLHSELNLSSLELGDSALYFCASSVGGLAGDGEQFFGPGTRLTVL.

In its sample, this clonotype was seen many times. This chain joins TRBV30 and TRBJ1-3, with D unresolved. V was trimmed by 4 bases and J by 0 bases, leaving 4 bases between them. The germline CDR1 and CDR2 sequences are GTSNPN and SVGIG (reference sequence). The CDR3 contains 12 residues. The CDR3 nucleotides read TGTGCCTGGACTAACTCTGGAAACACCATATATTTT. Its protein product is CAWTNSGNTIYF.

V is TRBV6-1 and J is TRBJ2-5; D might be TRBD2 (6 bases). V gave up 5 bases and J gave up 5 bases, with 12 bases separating them. Germline CDR1 MNHNS, CDR2 SASEGT. This CDR3 is built from 13 residues. This CDR3 reads CASSKTRLETQYF. The CDR3 coding sequence is TGTGCCAGCAGTAAGACTAGATTGGAGACCCAGTACTTC.

In its sample, this clonotype was seen many times. CDR3 bases: TGTGCCAGTAGTATAGCTGGCAGGGGGAACTATGGCTACACCTTC. As protein: CASSIAGRGNYGYTF. This chain connects TRBV19 to TRBJ1-2, with TRBD1 identical over 7 bases. With 1 base clipped from V and 2 bases from J, the junction kept 4 bases outside the gene matches. This CDR3 region has 15 residues. Germline CDR1 is LNHDA and CDR2 is SQIVND (reference sequence).

V gene TRBV20-1 combines with J gene TRBJ2-7, with 8 bases fitting TRBD2. The ends lost 0 bases at V and 2 bases at J; junction bases unmatched: 12. The CDR3 is 17 amino acids. Germline assignment: CDR1 DFQATT and CDR2 SNEGSKA (reference sequence). As DNA, the CDR3 is TGCAGTGCTAGAGATCGGTTGGGCGCGGGAGGACCCTACGAGCAGTACTTC. Amino acid sequence: CSARDRLGAGGPYEQYF.

This clonotype was found a few times. This chain uses TRBV5-1 with TRBJ2-7; unclear D gene. The CDR3 runs 14 residues. V was trimmed by 4 bases and J by 2 bases, leaving 13 bases between them. Per germline, CDR1 SGHRS and CDR2 YFSETQ. CDR3 sequence: CASSASYPAYEQYF. CDR3 DNA sequence: TGCGCCAGCAGCGCCTCCTACCCCGCCTACGAGCAGTACTTC.

The table lists this clonotype with a few counts. The CDR3 spells CASSSGRTNYGYTF. DNA of the CDR3: TGTGCCAGCAGTTCGGGGAGAACTAACTATGGCTACACCTTC. The chain uses TRBV6-1 and TRBJ1-2, with D hard to call. V lost 5 bases, J lost 0 bases, and 10 bases lay in between. This CDR3 comprises 14 residues. Germline CDR1 reads MNHNS; CDR2 reads SASEGT.

This clonotype was detected once. The J gene is TRBJ2-5, the V gene TRBV6-1; D may be TRBD2 (6 bases). V lost 3 bases to trimming and J lost 3 bases, with 14 bases between them. This CDR3 has 15 residues. From germline, CDR1 is MNHNS and CDR2 SASEGT. CDR3 in DNA: TGTGCCAGCAGTGACCTAGCCGCGGGGAAAGAGACCCAGTACTTC. This sequence encodes CASSDLAAGKETQYF.

This chain links TRBV24-1 with TRBJ2-7, with 8 bases that match TRBD1. V shed 2 bases and J 5 bases; nucleotides not matched to a gene: 10. The V gene's germline CDR1 is KGHDR and CDR2 SFDVKD. The CDR3 is 16 residues long. DNA of the CDR3: TGTGCCACCAGTGATTACCGGCGGACAGGGAGGCACGAGCAGTACTTC. This codes for CATSDYRRTGRHEQYF.

J is TRBJ2-7 and V is TRBV25-1, with TRBD2 matching 12 bases. Germline V lookup: CDR1 MGHDK, CDR2 SYGVNS. After removal of 4 bases from V and 3 bases from J, the junction contained 22 bases not matched to a gene. The CDR3 consists of 21 residues. The CDR3 loop is CASSVNIGSASGRGRSYEQYF. The CDR3 coding sequence is TGTGCCAGCAGTGTGAATATAGGGTCTGCTAGCGGGAGGGGAAGAAGCTACGAGCAGTACTTC.

Ten or more counts support this clonotype. The chain's CDR3 is CASSTPGQGYEQYF. CDR3 bases: TGTGCCAGCAGTACGCCGGGACAGGGCTACGAGCAGTACTTC. The J gene is TRBJ2-7, the V gene TRBV27; TRBD1 agrees at 9 bases. CDR3 length: 14 residues. The germline CDR1 and CDR2 sequences are MNHEY and SMNVEV (reference sequence). The J segment lost 3 bases and the V segment lost 5 bases, leaving 5 bases of the junction unmatched.

Many counts were recorded for this clonotype. The rearrangement joins TRBV11-2 to TRBJ1-2; TRBD1 might be the D (6 bases). CDR1 and CDR2 from the germline V gene are SGHAT and FQNNGV. Between the trimmed V and J ends, which lost 0 bases and 6 bases, there was a span of 17 bases. This CDR3 is 16 amino acids long. CDR3 protein: CASSLEDQGSLHGYTF. The CDR3 coding sequence is TGTGCCAGCAGCTTAGAGGATCAGGGGTCGCTTCATGGCTACACCTTC.

This clonotype was counted at least ten times. The chain employs TRBV12-3 or TRBV12-4 and TRBJ1-1; 7 bases match TRBD1. CDR3 length equals 12 residues. Germline trimming cut 5 bases from V and 9 bases from J; bases unmatched to any gene: 6. Here the CDR3 reads CASSLTGEKAFF. CDR3 coding DNA: TGTGCCAGCAGTCTCACAGGGGAAAAAGCTTTCTTT.

This clonotype was recorded many times. V gene TRBV6-2 or TRBV6-3 combines with J gene TRBJ2-1; D not resolved. The ends were cut back, 2 bases at V and 6 bases at J, with 11 bases in the middle. The CDR3 loop spans 14 amino acids. Per the germline V gene, CDR1 is MNHEY and CDR2 is SVGEGT. The CDR3 DNA sequence: TGTGCCAGCAGTTACAGGCACCCATCCAATGAGCAGTTCTTC. Amino acids: CASSYRHPSNEQFF.

This clonotype was counted many times. The chain carries TRBV20-1 and TRBJ1-1; 8 bases agree with TRBD1. This CDR3 has 15 residues. The germline V gene encodes CDR1 DFQATT and CDR2 SNEGSKA (reference sequence). After removal of 0 bases from V and 4 bases from J, the junction contained 7 bases not matched to a gene. For the CDR3, the DNA is TGCAGTGCTAGAGATCATGGCAGGGGGCTCACTGAAGCTTTCTTT. The encoded protein is CSARDHGRGLTEAFF.

This clonotype was detected a few times. The rearrangement links TRBV9 to TRBJ2-2; 15 bases fit TRBD2. Losses at the gene ends were 0 bases for V and 4 bases for J; bases not matched to a gene: 1. The V gene's germline CDR1 is SGDLS and CDR2 YYNGEE. The CDR3 has 17 residues. This CDR3 reads CASSVGTSGRVTGELFF. CDR3 nucleotides: TGTGCCAGCAGCGTAGGGACTAGCGGGAGGGTCACCGGGGAGCTGTTTTTT.

This clonotype was seen at least ten times. This chain joins TRBV20-1 and TRBJ1-1; D unresolved. Germline V CDR1 and CDR2: DFQATT, SNEGSKA (reference sequence). The CDR3 loop spans 11 amino acids. V was pared by 3 bases and J by 10 bases, with 12 bases between. CDR3 DNA: TGCAGTGCTAGGGGAGATAGCCTAGCTTTCTTT. This translates into CSARGDSLAFF.

This clonotype has ten or more counts. The V call is TRBV3-1, the J call TRBJ2-1, with unresolved D. Trimming left V 4 bases short and J 6 bases short, with 10 bases between. The CDR3 sequence is 13 residues long. Germline V gene lookup returns CDR1 LGHDT and CDR2 YNNKEL (reference sequence). CDR3 amino acids: CASSRRSGNEQFF. CDR3 DNA sequence: TGTGCCAGCAGCCGCCGCTCAGGCAATGAGCAGTTCTTC.

The sample holds a few counts of this clonotype. The J gene is TRBJ1-2, the V gene TRBV7-9, with TRBD1 identical over 7 bases. The CDR3 contains 14 residues. Germline CDR1 is SEHNR and CDR2 is FQNEAQ (reference sequence). Trimming at V came to 5 bases and at J to 2 bases, leaving 5 bases not matched to a gene. The CDR3 region is CASSKTGENYGYTF. Written as DNA, the CDR3 is TGTGCCAGCAGCAAAACAGGGGAAAACTATGGCTACACCTTC.

The table lists this clonotype with many counts. The chain is built from TRBV4-1 and TRBJ1-1; weak D call: TRBD1 (5 bases). Germline CDR1 MGHRA, CDR2 YSYEKL. CDR3 length equals 12 residues. Trimming removed 5 bases from V and 6 bases from J, with 10 bases in between. CDR3 sequence (DNA): TGCGCCAGCAGCGACAGTCCAGCTGAAGCTTTCTTT. Translated, it gives CASSDSPAEAFF.

V usage is TRBV10-3 and J usage is TRBJ2-3; D gene uncertain. The V gene lost 0 bases and the J gene lost 3 bases, with 10 bases spanning the gap. Germline V gene lookup returns CDR1 ENHRY and CDR2 SYGVKD. The CDR3 loop spans 15 amino acids. CDR3: CAISESPAPTDTQYF. In DNA, the CDR3 is TGTGCCATCAGTGAGTCGCCAGCGCCAACAGATACGCAGTATTTT.